This is a list of T cell receptor beta chains from one sample in a study of cytomegalovirus exposure and HLA in healthy donors. TCRdb's copy holds only in-frame clones and misses some; the assay was immunoSEQ multiplex PCR. The profile shows 95,000 to 150,000 clones, about three quarters of them singletons. The sequenced material came from PBMCs. The receptors here all came from a man aged 55 to 70 in good health and CMV-seropositive. CDR3s include the opening cysteine and the closing phenylalanine or tryptophan. The order of the fields is clone size, D gene, V gene, J gene, CDR3 length, CDR3 protein, CDR3 DNA. The D gene is left open where the match is weak. Clone size, where shown, is once, few, many, or a class for clones that have expanded.

clone size: few; D gene: -; V gene: TRBV11-1; J gene: TRBJ1-6; CDR3 length: 16; CDR3 protein: CASSLGGSIYNSPLHF; CDR3 DNA: TGTGCCAGCAGCTTAGGCGGTTCCATCTATAATTCACCCCTCCACTTT
clone size: -; D gene: -; V gene: TRBV29-1; J gene: TRBJ1-4; CDR3 length: 12; CDR3 protein: CSVEGGGEKLFF; CDR3 DNA: TGCAGCGTTGAGGGGGGAGGAGAAAAACTGTTTTTT
clone size: -; D gene: TRBD1; V gene: TRBV6-5; J gene: TRBJ1-1; CDR3 length: 13; CDR3 protein: CASSRDSNTEAFF; CDR3 DNA: TGTGCCAGCAGTAGGGACAGCAACACTGAAGCTTTCTTT
clone size: -; D gene: TRBD1; V gene: TRBV15; J gene: TRBJ1-1; CDR3 length: 14; CDR3 protein: CATSGQGWNTEAFF; CDR3 DNA: TGTGCCACCAGCGGACAGGGGTGGAACACTGAAGCTTTCTTT
clone size: once; D gene: -; V gene: TRBV15; J gene: TRBJ1-2; CDR3 length: 16; CDR3 protein: CATSIVGVGADYGYTF; CDR3 DNA: TGTGCCACCAGCATTGTTGGGGTAGGGGCGGACTATGGCTACACCTTC
clone size: -; D gene: -; V gene: TRBV7-9; J gene: TRBJ1-2; CDR3 length: 12; CDR3 protein: CSSSWGDYGYTF; CDR3 DNA: TGTTCCAGCAGCTGGGGGGACTATGGCTACACCTTC
clone size: -; D gene: TRBD1; V gene: TRBV9; J gene: TRBJ1-4; CDR3 length: 15; CDR3 protein: CASSTMGTGDEKLFF; CDR3 DNA: TGTGCCAGCAGCACCATGGGGACAGGGGATGAAAAACTGTTTTTT
clone size: once; D gene: TRBD1; V gene: TRBV28; J gene: TRBJ2-5; CDR3 length: 14; CDR3 protein: CASSSDRGQETQYF; CDR3 DNA: TGTGCCAGCAGTTCGGACAGGGGTCAAGAGACCCAGTACTTC
clone size: -; D gene: -; V gene: TRBV15; J gene: TRBJ1-3; CDR3 length: 13; CDR3 protein: CATSRTPGNTIYF; CDR3 DNA: TGTGCCACCAGCAGGACACCTGGAAACACCATATATTTT
clone size: -; D gene: TRBD1; V gene: TRBV7-9; J gene: TRBJ2-3; CDR3 length: 16; CDR3 protein: CASSSGQGASTDAQYF; CDR3 DNA: TGTGCCAGCAGCTCCGGACAGGGCGCCAGCACAGATGCGCAGTATTTT
clone size: -; D gene: -; V gene: TRBV6-1; J gene: TRBJ1-5; CDR3 length: 14; CDR3 protein: CASSVSGTNQPQHF; CDR3 DNA: TGTGCCAGCAGTGTGAGCGGGACTAATCAGCCCCAGCATTTT
clone size: -; D gene: TRBD1; V gene: TRBV7-9; J gene: TRBJ2-7; CDR3 length: 15; CDR3 protein: CASSLAGTGSYEQYF; CDR3 DNA: TGTGCCAGCAGCTTAGCAGGGACAGGGAGCTACGAGCAGTACTTC
clone size: once; D gene: TRBD1; V gene: TRBV19; J gene: TRBJ2-7; CDR3 length: 14; CDR3 protein: CASSSRGQGLEQYF; CDR3 DNA: TGTGCCAGTAGTAGCCGGGGACAGGGGCTCGAGCAGTACTTC
clone size: once; D gene: TRBD1; V gene: TRBV6-1; J gene: TRBJ1-2; CDR3 length: 15; CDR3 protein: CASRRGQGPSYGYTF; CDR3 DNA: TGTGCCAGCAGAAGGGGACAGGGACCTTCCTATGGCTACACCTTC
clone size: few; D gene: -; V gene: TRBV28; J gene: TRBJ1-2; CDR3 length: 13; CDR3 protein: CASSLAASYGYTF; CDR3 DNA: TGTGCCAGCAGTTTGGCCGCCAGCTATGGCTACACCTTC
clone size: -; D gene: TRBD1; V gene: TRBV2; J gene: TRBJ1-6; CDR3 length: 16; CDR3 protein: CASSVLRDRANSPLHF; CDR3 DNA: TGTGCCAGCAGTGTATTAAGGGACAGGGCTAATTCACCCCTCCACTTT
clone size: -; D gene: -; V gene: TRBV5-1; J gene: TRBJ1-2; CDR3 length: 14; CDR3 protein: CASSFGTPNYGYTF; CDR3 DNA: TGCGCCAGCAGCTTCGGGACACCTAACTATGGCTACACCTTC
clone size: -; D gene: -; V gene: TRBV4-1; J gene: TRBJ2-2; CDR3 length: 14; CDR3 protein: CASSQAHNTGELFF; CDR3 DNA: TGCGCCAGCAGCCAAGCCCATAACACCGGGGAGCTGTTTTTT
clone size: -; D gene: TRBD2; V gene: TRBV4-1; J gene: TRBJ2-1; CDR3 length: 17; CDR3 protein: CASSQADGLAGAPLRFF; CDR3 DNA: TGCGCCAGCAGCCAAGCGGACGGACTAGCGGGTGCCCCCTTAAGATTCTTC
clone size: -; D gene: -; V gene: TRBV6-5; J gene: TRBJ1-1; CDR3 length: 11; CDR3 protein: CASPGGTEAFF; CDR3 DNA: TGTGCCAGCCCCGGGGGGACTGAAGCTTTCTTT
clone size: -; D gene: TRBD1; V gene: TRBV6-6; J gene: TRBJ1-1; CDR3 length: 15; CDR3 protein: CASSFRTGVNTEAFF; CDR3 DNA: TGTGCCAGCAGTTTCCGGACAGGGGTGAACACTGAAGCTTTCTTT
clone size: -; D gene: TRBD2; V gene: TRBV5-4; J gene: TRBJ2-7; CDR3 length: 15; CDR3 protein: CASSLGGTGGHEQYF; CDR3 DNA: TGTGCCAGCAGCTTGGGCGGAACGGGAGGCCACGAGCAGTACTTC
clone size: once; D gene: -; V gene: TRBV6-5; J gene: TRBJ1-2; CDR3 length: 15; CDR3 protein: CASSVGAEKKYGYTF; CDR3 DNA: TGTGCCAGCAGTGTTGGGGCAGAGAAAAAATATGGCTACACCTTC
clone size: -; D gene: TRBD1; V gene: TRBV5-4; J gene: TRBJ2-1; CDR3 length: 16; CDR3 protein: CASSWIGTGDYNEQFF; CDR3 DNA: TGTGCCAGCAGCTGGATTGGGACAGGGGACTACAATGAGCAGTTCTTC
clone size: -; D gene: -; V gene: TRBV7-9; J gene: TRBJ1-3; CDR3 length: 14; CDR3 protein: CASSLVLGGNTIYF; CDR3 DNA: TGTGCCAGCAGCTTAGTCCTCGGTGGAAACACCATATATTTT
clone size: -; D gene: TRBD1; V gene: TRBV13; J gene: TRBJ2-5; CDR3 length: 16; CDR3 protein: CASSLGLGGGKETQYF; CDR3 DNA: TGTGCCAGCAGCTTGGGTTTAGGGGGCGGAAAGGAGACCCAGTACTTC
clone size: -; D gene: -; V gene: TRBV29-1; J gene: TRBJ1-1; CDR3 length: 13; CDR3 protein: CSVDQGGGTEAFF; CDR3 DNA: TGCAGCGTTGACCAGGGTGGTGGCACTGAAGCTTTCTTT
clone size: -; D gene: -; V gene: TRBV5-1; J gene: TRBJ2-7; CDR3 length: 13; CDR3 protein: CASSFQGSYEQYF; CDR3 DNA: TGCGCCAGCAGCTTTCAGGGCTCCTACGAGCAGTACTTC
clone size: few; D gene: TRBD1; V gene: TRBV5-1; J gene: TRBJ1-3; CDR3 length: 16; CDR3 protein: CASSRDRGISGNTIYF; CDR3 DNA: TGCGCCAGCAGTCGGGACAGGGGGATCTCTGGAAACACCATATATTTT
clone size: -; D gene: TRBD2; V gene: TRBV7-7; J gene: TRBJ2-2; CDR3 length: 17; CDR3 protein: CASSSGLAGGNTGELFF; CDR3 DNA: TGTGCCAGCAGCTCCGGACTAGCGGGGGGGAACACCGGGGAGCTGTTTTTT
clone size: -; D gene: TRBD2; V gene: TRBV30; J gene: TRBJ2-4; CDR3 length: 14; CDR3 protein: CAWAGVLAKNIQYF; CDR3 DNA: TGTGCCTGGGCGGGGGTGCTAGCCAAAAACATTCAGTACTTC
clone size: -; D gene: -; V gene: TRBV18; J gene: TRBJ1-2; CDR3 length: 13; CDR3 protein: CASSPPRDYGYTF; CDR3 DNA: TGTGCCAGCTCACCACCTAGAGACTATGGCTACACCTTC
clone size: -; D gene: TRBD1; V gene: TRBV9; J gene: TRBJ1-2; CDR3 length: 16; CDR3 protein: CASSGTGGAVSYGYTF; CDR3 DNA: TGTGCCAGCAGCGGGACAGGGGGCGCGGTTAGCTATGGCTACACCTTC
clone size: -; D gene: -; V gene: TRBV30; J gene: TRBJ1-5; CDR3 length: 13; CDR3 protein: CAWSVTGSQPQHF; CDR3 DNA: TGTGCCTGGAGTGTAACGGGTTCCCAGCCCCAGCATTTT
clone size: once; D gene: TRBD2; V gene: TRBV10-3; J gene: TRBJ2-1; CDR3 length: 13; CDR3 protein: CALGTSQYNEQFF; CDR3 DNA: TGTGCCCTGGGGACTAGCCAATACAATGAGCAGTTCTTC
clone size: -; D gene: -; V gene: TRBV18; J gene: TRBJ1-5; CDR3 length: 14; CDR3 protein: CASSPIRGNQPQHF; CDR3 DNA: TGTGCCAGCTCACCCATCCGAGGGAATCAGCCCCAGCATTTT
clone size: -; D gene: TRBD2; V gene: TRBV6-5; J gene: TRBJ2-2; CDR3 length: 16; CDR3 protein: CASSYPTSGGPGELFF; CDR3 DNA: TGTGCCAGCAGTTACCCGACTAGCGGGGGGCCCGGGGAGCTGTTTTTT
clone size: -; D gene: -; V gene: TRBV28; J gene: TRBJ1-2; CDR3 length: 14; CDR3 protein: CASIKDSNRYGYTF; CDR3 DNA: TGTGCCAGCATCAAGGACAGTAATCGCTATGGCTACACCTTC
clone size: -; D gene: TRBD1; V gene: TRBV5-6; J gene: TRBJ2-7; CDR3 length: 15; CDR3 protein: CASSFLRDRAYEQYF; CDR3 DNA: TGTGCCAGCAGCTTTTTACGGGACAGGGCCTACGAGCAGTACTTC
clone size: -; D gene: TRBD1; V gene: TRBV30; J gene: TRBJ1-6; CDR3 length: 13; CDR3 protein: CAWSGQGNSPLHF; CDR3 DNA: TGTGCCTGGAGTGGACAGGGGAATTCACCCCTCCACTTT
clone size: -; D gene: TRBD2; V gene: TRBV7-6; J gene: TRBJ2-3; CDR3 length: 14; CDR3 protein: CASSRGGGTDTQYF; CDR3 DNA: TGTGCCAGCAGCCGGGGGGGAGGCACAGATACGCAGTATTTT